The rows below give T cell receptor beta chains drawn from one sample of a study of blood T cell repertoires in COVID-19. Profiled with immunoSEQ multiplex PCR; TCRdb holds only in-frame clones, not every one. The sample lists about 330,000 clones; around nine tenths were seen once. Material: PBMCs or T cells enriched from blood (not recorded which). The source is a man aged 25 to 40 who had recovered from COVID-19. Each CDR3 is given with its conserved first and last residue. Fields, in order: D gene, J gene, V gene, clone size, CDR3 protein. The D gene is left open where the match is weak. Expanded clones are given a class, and other clones once, few, many or no size at all.

NA,TRBJ2-7,TRBV4-1,few,CASSQRDRGTYEQYF
TRBD2,TRBJ2-1,TRBV28,once,CASTLSGALGEQFF
NA,TRBJ1-1,TRBV3-1/TRBV3-2,NA,CASSHLRRSGLNTEAFF
NA,TRBJ2-1,TRBV13,NA,CASSTGRGEQFF
NA,TRBJ1-5,TRBV28,NA,CASSPRVSNQPQHF
TRBD1,TRBJ2-3,TRBV11-3,NA,CASSLYRGKGGTDTQYF
NA,TRBJ2-3,TRBV5-1,NA,CASSWGADTQYF
TRBD1,TRBJ2-3,TRBV6-5,NA,CASIRDRHRDTQYF
TRBD1,TRBJ1-3,TRBV18,NA,CASSPSRDRVLDTIYF
NA,TRBJ1-5,TRBV9,NA,CASRQGGGNQPQHF
NA,TRBJ2-3,TRBV27,NA,CASSFQAASTDTQYF
NA,TRBJ1-2,TRBV10-2,NA,CASSESRVGGYTF
NA,TRBJ2-7,TRBV2,NA,CATKWGAYEQYF
NA,TRBJ1-2,TRBV4-1,NA,CASSHPLDRRYYGYTF
TRBD1,TRBJ1-3,TRBV5-1,NA,CASSSQSQGSGNTIYF
TRBD1,TRBJ2-7,TRBV6-5,NA,CASSYGQGDEQYF
NA,TRBJ2-2,TRBV5-1,NA,CATSRENTGELFF
NA,TRBJ2-1,TRBV5-6,NA,CASSLRRGDNEQFF
NA,TRBJ2-5,TRBV19,NA,CASSIPHVGEETQYF
TRBD2,TRBJ2-1,TRBV12-3/TRBV12-4,NA,CATYGGINEQFF
TRBD2,TRBJ2-3,TRBV19,NA,CASSPWARGGGADTQYF
NA,TRBJ2-7,TRBV30,NA,CAWSSLGGLYEQYF
TRBD2,TRBJ2-1,TRBV27,once,CASSRPGLAVNEQFF
NA,TRBJ1-1,TRBV5-1,NA,CASSSEGGAQGEAFF
NA,TRBJ1-3,TRBV7-2,NA,CASSDTAYSGNTIYF
TRBD2,TRBJ2-3,TRBV2,NA,CASSEKLTSRGLTDTQYF
TRBD2,TRBJ2-5,TRBV3-1/TRBV3-2,NA,CASSLRWGGVQETQYF
NA,TRBJ1-2,TRBV11-2,NA,CASSLVFRDGYTF
NA,TRBJ1-5,TRBV12-1,NA,CASSGRDRDDYSNQPQHF
NA,TRBJ2-7,TRBV19,NA,CASMPRGGPYEQYF
NA,TRBJ1-3,TRBV9,NA,CASNPEGRKSNTIYF
TRBD1,TRBJ2-5,TRBV5-1,NA,CASSSGTEAETQYF
NA,TRBJ1-3,TRBV4-2,NA,CASSQEAARGNTIYF
NA,TRBJ2-3,TRBV7-5,NA,CVRTFIRDTQYF
TRBD1,TRBJ1-5,TRBV19,NA,CASSIGGGRDQPQHF
TRBD1,TRBJ1-6,TRBV20-1,many,CSASLPQGAFSPLHF
NA,TRBJ1-2,TRBV12-3/TRBV12-4,NA,CASSLASGNGYTF
NA,TRBJ1-5,TRBV28,few,CASNLGGDQPQHF